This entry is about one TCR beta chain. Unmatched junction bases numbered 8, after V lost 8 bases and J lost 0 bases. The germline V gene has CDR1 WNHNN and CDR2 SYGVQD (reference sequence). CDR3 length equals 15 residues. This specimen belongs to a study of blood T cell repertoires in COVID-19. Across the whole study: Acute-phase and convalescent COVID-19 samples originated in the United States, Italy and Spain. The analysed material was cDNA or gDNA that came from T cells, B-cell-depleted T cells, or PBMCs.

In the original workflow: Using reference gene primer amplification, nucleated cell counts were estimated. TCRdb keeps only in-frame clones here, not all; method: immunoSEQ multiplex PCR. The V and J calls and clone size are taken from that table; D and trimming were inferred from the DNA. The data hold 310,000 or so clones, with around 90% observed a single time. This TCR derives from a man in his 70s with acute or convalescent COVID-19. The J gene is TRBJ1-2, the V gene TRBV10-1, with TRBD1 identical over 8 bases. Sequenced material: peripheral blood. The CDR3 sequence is CASWDRNLSNYGYTF. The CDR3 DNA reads TGCGCCAGCTGGGACAGGAACCTCTCTAACTATGGCTACACCTTC.